Listed here is a single T cell receptor beta chain. Which antigen it targets is not known. Base qualities are not provided; no much larger clone lies one nucleotide away. This sample was taken from a study of T cells in tumors after PD-1 blockade (dated by TCRdb to between 2017 and 2020). General notes on the study: Prior checkpoint blockade, systemic immunosuppressant use, and recent radiotherapy or other anti-cancer therapy within 4 weeks were grounds for patient exclusion. On average, peripheral blood samples yielded 40,000 or so unique clonotypes and 95,000 to 140,000 TCR templates (range roughly 24,000-280,000). While on anti-PD-1 treatment, some of the patients also continued taking daily vismodegib 150 mg. Paired single-cell RNA and TCR sequencing was done in the study on site-matched tumors from patients with BCC or SCC, both before and after anti-PD-1 therapy. RECIST version 1.1 was the standard used to evaluate clinical response. To compare clonotypes in blood and tumor, bulk TCR sequencing was done on nine to eleven peripheral blood samples taken from 4 or 5 patients. Patients received pembrolizumab 200 mg every 3 weeks or cemiplimab 350 mg every 2 weeks.

According to the study, the label for this sample's time point signals: before anti-PD-1 therapy. Genomic DNA extracted from tumor biopsies or peripheral blood was used for bulk TCRbeta sequencing, with input ranging from about 616 ng to 6,500 ng. Every patient was a poor candidate for surgical resection and had histologically proven advanced or metastatic basal or squamous cell carcinoma. The basal cell carcinoma cohort was made up of some ten patients, and bulk tumor TCR sequencing was performed for seven or eight of these patients. The immunoSEQ platform was used to carry out deep TCRbeta sequencing. Regarding the original processing steps: For further analysis, only productive rearrangements were exported out of the immunoSEQ Analyzer. T cell phenotypes were assigned to bulk TCRbeta clonotypes by matching to single-cell RNA+TCR-seq clones sharing the same TCRbeta sequence. Tumor enrichment of a clone was calculated by dividing the clone's tumor frequency by the clone's PBMC frequency, both taken from bulk TCR sequencing. TCRs were sorted with GLIPH into specificity groups, meaning clusters of distinct TCRs that share CDR3 motifs and likely recognize common antigens. The clones in this table, taken by TCRdb from immuneACCESS, are in-frame only. Not every clone is retained; where verified, under half of the shortfall comes from an unresolved V gene, and the cause of the rest is unknown. The V and J calls and the clone size are those of that table, but D and trimming were determined from the DNA. For this sample there are 60,000 or so clones; about four fifths appear just once. The biggest ten clones account for 13% of the sample.

At the junction V is shortened by 1 base and J by 0 bases, with 9 bases in between. The CDR3 spans 14 residues, from the cysteine through the phenylalanine. Only the CDR3 DNA is retained, 42 bases long and in frame from the first base. Sequences GTSNPN (CDR1) and SVGIG (CDR2) are obtained from the germline V gene (reference sequence). Broad study findings and their caveats: Around two fifths of tumor TCR clonotypes were found in blood, and some novel exhausted tumor clones appeared in pre-treatment blood, suggesting peripheral recruitment. Where the novel T cell clones came from was not determined, and possible sources could include lymphoid organs or rare unexpanded clones inside the tumor or in the tumor periphery.

This clonotype originated in a human donor with basal cell carcinoma. This specimen was PBMCs, taken before anti-PD-1 treatment. This chain joins TRBV30 to TRBJ1-1; D gene: possibly TRBD1, on 5 matching bases. In nucleotide form, the sequence is TGTGCCTGGAGTGCAGGGTATATGAACACTGAAGCTTTCTTT. Its coded protein is CAWSAGYMNTEAFF.